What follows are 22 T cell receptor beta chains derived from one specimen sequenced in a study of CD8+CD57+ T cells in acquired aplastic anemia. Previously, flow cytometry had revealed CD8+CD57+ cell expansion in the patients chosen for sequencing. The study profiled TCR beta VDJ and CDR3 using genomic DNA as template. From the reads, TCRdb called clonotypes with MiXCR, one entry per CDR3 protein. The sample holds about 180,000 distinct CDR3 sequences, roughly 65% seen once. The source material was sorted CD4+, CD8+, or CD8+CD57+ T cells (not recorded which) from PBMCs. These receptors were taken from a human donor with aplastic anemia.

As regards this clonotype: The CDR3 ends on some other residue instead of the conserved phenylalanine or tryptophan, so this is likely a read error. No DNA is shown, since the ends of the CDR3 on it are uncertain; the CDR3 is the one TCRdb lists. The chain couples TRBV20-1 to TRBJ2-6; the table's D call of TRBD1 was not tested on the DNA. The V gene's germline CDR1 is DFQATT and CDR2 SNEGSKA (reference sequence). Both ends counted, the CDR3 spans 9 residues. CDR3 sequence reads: CSARAPDRG.

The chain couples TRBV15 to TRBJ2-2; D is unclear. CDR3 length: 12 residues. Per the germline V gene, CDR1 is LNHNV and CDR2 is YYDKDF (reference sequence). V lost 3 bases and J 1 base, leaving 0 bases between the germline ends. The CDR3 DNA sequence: TGTGCCACCAGCAGGAACACCGGGGAGCTGTTTTTT. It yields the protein CATSRNTGELFF.

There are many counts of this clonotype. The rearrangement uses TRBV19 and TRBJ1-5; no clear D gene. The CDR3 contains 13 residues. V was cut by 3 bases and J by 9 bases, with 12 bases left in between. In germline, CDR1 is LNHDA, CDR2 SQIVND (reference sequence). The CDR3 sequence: CASSISTRGPQHF. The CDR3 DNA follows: TGTGCCAGTAGTATTTCTACCCGGGGGCCCCAGCATTTT.

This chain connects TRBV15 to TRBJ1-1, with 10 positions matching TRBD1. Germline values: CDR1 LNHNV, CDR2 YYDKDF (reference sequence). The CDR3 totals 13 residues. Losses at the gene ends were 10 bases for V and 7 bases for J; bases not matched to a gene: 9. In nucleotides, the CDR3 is TGTGCCATCCGACAGGGGGCTTTTGGTGAAGCTTTCTTT. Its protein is CAIRQGAFGEAFF.

The CDR3 is CASSAGTGNSPLHF. The CDR3 DNA reads as TGTGCCAGCAGCGCCGGGACAGGTAATTCACCCCTCCACTTT. The rearrangement links TRBV9 to TRBJ1-6; 8 bases fit TRBD1. The trim removed 3 bases at V and 6 bases at J, leaving 2 bases unmatched. From germline, CDR1 is SGDLS and CDR2 YYNGEE. CDR3 size: 14 residues.

The CDR3 sequence is CASSTRLVSYNEQFF. Written as DNA, the CDR3 is TGTGCCAGCAGCACGCGACTAGTCTCCTACAATGAGCAGTTCTTC. The genes are TRBV7-9 and TRBJ2-1, with D maybe TRBD2 (6 bases). Germline V gene data show CDR1 as SEHNR and CDR2 as FQNEAQ (reference sequence). The CDR3 sequence is 15 residues long. Trimming shortened V by 5 bases and J by 0 bases, and 11 bases separated the two germline ends.

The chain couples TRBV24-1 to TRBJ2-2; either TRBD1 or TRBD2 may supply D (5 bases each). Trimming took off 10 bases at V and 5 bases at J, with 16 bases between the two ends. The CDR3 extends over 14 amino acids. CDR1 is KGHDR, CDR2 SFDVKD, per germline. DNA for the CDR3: TGTGCCACGGCCTCGGGGACCGAGACCGGGGAGCTGTTTTTT. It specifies CATASGTETGELFF.

In DNA, the CDR3 is TGCGCCAGCAGCTCGAGCCTGGAGGGAACTGAAGCTTTCTTT. This codes for CASSSSLEGTEAFF. The chain uses TRBV5-1 and TRBJ1-1; D unclear. This CDR3 region has 14 residues. Looked up from germline, CDR1 is SGHRS and CDR2 is YFSETQ. Trimming stripped 3 bases from V and 5 bases from J, with 14 bases between. Using reference TRBV5-1 and TRBJ1-1 for the parts outside the CDR3, the full variable domain is KAGVTQTPRYLIKTRGQQVTLSCSPISGHRSVSWYQQTPGQGLQFLFEYFSETQRNKGNFPGRFSGRQFSNSRSEMNVSTLELGDSALYLCASSSSLEGTEAFFGQGTRLTVV.

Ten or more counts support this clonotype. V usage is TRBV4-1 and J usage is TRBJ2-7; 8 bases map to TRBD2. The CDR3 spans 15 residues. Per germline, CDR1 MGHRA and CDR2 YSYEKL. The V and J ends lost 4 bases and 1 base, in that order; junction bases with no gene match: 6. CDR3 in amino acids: CASSPSGGVSYEQYF. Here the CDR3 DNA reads TGCGCCAGCAGCCCAAGCGGGGGTGTATCCTACGAGCAGTACTTC.

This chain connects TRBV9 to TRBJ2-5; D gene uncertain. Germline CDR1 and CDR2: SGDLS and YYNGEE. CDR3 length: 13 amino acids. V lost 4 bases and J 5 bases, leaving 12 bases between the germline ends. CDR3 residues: CASSQASPETQYF. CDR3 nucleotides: TGTGCCAGCAGCCAAGCATCCCCCGAGACCCAGTACTTC.

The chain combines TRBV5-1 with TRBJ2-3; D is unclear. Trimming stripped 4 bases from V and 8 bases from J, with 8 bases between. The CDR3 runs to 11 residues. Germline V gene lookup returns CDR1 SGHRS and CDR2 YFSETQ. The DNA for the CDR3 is TGCGCCAGCAGCGAGGACGGTACGCAGTATTTT. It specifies CASSEDGTQYF.

In DNA, the CDR3 is TGTGCCAGTTGGGACTCCTTCGGTGAGCAGTTCTTC. Translating it yields CASWDSFGEQFF. This chain uses TRBV19 with TRBJ2-1, with a weak D call TRBD2 (6 bases). CDR1 and CDR2 (germline): LNHDA, SQIVND (reference sequence). V lost 8 bases and J lost 9, with 14 bases in between. This CDR3 is built from 12 residues.

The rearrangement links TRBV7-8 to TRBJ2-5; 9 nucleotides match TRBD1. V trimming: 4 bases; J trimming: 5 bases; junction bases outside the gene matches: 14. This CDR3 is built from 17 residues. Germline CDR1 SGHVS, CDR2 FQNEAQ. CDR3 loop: CASSSTGGPQSGETQYF. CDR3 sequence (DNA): TGTGCCAGCAGCTCCACAGGGGGCCCTCAATCCGGGGAGACCCAGTACTTC.

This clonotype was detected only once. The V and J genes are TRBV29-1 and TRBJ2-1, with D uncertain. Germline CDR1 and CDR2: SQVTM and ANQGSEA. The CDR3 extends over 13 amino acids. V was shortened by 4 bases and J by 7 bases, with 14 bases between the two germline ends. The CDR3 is CSVVFTNGNEQFF. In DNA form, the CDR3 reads TGCAGCGTTGTGTTTACGAACGGGAATGAGCAGTTCTTC.

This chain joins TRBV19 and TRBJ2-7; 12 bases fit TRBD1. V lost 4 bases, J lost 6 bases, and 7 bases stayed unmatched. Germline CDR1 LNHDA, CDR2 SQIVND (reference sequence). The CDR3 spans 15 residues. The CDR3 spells CASSSVGTGGFEQYF. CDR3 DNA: TGTGCCAGTAGTAGTGTGGGGACAGGGGGCTTCGAGCAGTACTTC.

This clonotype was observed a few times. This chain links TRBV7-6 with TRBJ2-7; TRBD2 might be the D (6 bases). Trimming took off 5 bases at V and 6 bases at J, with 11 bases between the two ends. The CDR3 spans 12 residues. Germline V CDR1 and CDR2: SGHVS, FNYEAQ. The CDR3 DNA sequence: TGTGCCAGCAGCCCCAACGGGGGCGAGCAGTACTTC. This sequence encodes CASSPNGGEQYF.

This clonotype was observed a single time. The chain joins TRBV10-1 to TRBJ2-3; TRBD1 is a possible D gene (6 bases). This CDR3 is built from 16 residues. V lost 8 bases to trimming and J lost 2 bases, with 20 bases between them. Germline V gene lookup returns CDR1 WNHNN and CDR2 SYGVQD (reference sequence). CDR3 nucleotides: TGCGCCAGCGGTGTCAACGACAGGCTCTACACAGATACGCAGTATTTT. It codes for CASGVNDRLYTDTQYF.

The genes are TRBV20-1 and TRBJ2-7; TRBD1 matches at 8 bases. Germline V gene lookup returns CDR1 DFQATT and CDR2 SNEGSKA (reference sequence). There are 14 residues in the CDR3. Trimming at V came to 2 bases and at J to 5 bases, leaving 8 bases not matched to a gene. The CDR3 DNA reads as TGCAGTGCTAGATCCTCGACAGGGGTGGACGAGCAGTACTTC. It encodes CSARSSTGVDEQYF.

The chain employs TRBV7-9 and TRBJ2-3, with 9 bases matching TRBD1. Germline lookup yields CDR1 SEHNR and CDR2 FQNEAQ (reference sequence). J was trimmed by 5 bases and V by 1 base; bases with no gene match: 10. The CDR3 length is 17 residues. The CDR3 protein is CASSLVGERQGGDTQYF. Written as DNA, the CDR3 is TGTGCCAGCAGCTTAGTTGGCGAGCGACAGGGGGGAGATACGCAGTATTTT. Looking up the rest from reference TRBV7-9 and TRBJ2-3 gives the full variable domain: DTGVSQNPRHKITKRGQNVTFRCDPISEHNRLYWYRQTLGQGPEFLTYFQNEAQLEKSRLLSDRFSAERPKGSFSTLEIQRTEQGDSAMYLCASSLVGERQGGDTQYFGPGTRLTVL.

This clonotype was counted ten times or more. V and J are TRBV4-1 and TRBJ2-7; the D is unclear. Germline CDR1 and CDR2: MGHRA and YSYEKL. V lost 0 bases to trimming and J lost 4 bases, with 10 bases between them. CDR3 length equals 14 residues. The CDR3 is CASSQESGLYEQYF. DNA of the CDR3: TGCGCCAGCAGCCAAGAATCAGGTCTTTACGAGCAGTACTTC.

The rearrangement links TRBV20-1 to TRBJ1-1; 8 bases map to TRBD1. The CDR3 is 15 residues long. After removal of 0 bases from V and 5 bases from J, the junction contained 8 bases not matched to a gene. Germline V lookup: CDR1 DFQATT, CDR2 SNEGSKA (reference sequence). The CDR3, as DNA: TGCAGTGCTAGAGATGAGGGCAGGGGGCAGACTGAAGCTTTCTTT. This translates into CSARDEGRGQTEAFF.

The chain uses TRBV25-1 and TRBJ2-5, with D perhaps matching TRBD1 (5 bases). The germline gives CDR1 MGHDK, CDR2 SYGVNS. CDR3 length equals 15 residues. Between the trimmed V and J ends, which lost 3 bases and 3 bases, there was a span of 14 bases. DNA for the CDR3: TGTGCCAGCAGTGATGGGGCCTTATTAAAAGAGACCCAGTACTTC. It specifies CASSDGALLKETQYF.